The next 22 T cell receptor beta chains were all read from a single sample in a study of regulatory T cells in long-lasting Graves disease. Time point given: persistent/refractory GD, antithyroid drugs over 5 years with positive TRAb. PBMCs provided the RNA from which the TCR library was made. Arm-PCR of CDR3 regions with iRepertoire HTBI primers generated TCR beta libraries. Each CDR3 protein is one row after TCRdb ran MiXCR on the multiplex PCR reads. This sample has around 460,000 distinct CDR3 sequences; around a fifth occur once, and the top ten carry approximately 6.4%. The source material was peripheral blood mononuclear cells (PBMCs), sampled when the disease was refractory, from a patient treated with antithyroid drugs. The source of these receptors is a female donor with Graves disease.

This clonotype was seen many times. This rearrangement joins TRBV28 to TRBJ2-2; a weak D match, TRBD2 (5 bases). The germline gives CDR1 MDHEN, CDR2 SYDVKM. Deletions cut 10 bases from V and 5 bases from J, with 14 bases between. The CDR3 spans 13 residues. The DNA of the CDR3 is TGTGCCACCCAAAGGACTCCTACCGGGGAGCTGTTTTTT. This translates into CATQRTPTGELFF. Supplemented by reference TRBV28 and TRBJ2-2, the full variable domain reads DVKVTQSSRYLVKRTGEKVFLECVQDMDHENMFWYRQDPGLGLRLIYFSYDVKMKEKGDIPEGYSVSREKKERFSLILESASTNQTSMYLCATQRTPTGELFFGEGSRLTVL.

The sample holds many counts of this clonotype. The rearrangement uses TRBV28 and TRBJ1-6, with 10 nucleotides matching TRBD1. Germline V lookup: CDR1 MDHEN, CDR2 SYDVKM. The V and J ends lost 5 bases and 7 bases, in that order; junction bases with no gene match: 11. The CDR3 is 17 amino acids. As DNA, the CDR3 is TGTGCCAGCAGTACCGGTGGGACAGGGGTGTCGAATTCACCCCTCCACTTT. It translates to CASSTGGTGVSNSPLHF. The variable domain in full, completed from reference TRBV28 and TRBJ1-6, reads DVKVTQSSRYLVKRTGEKVFLECVQDMDHENMFWYRQDPGLGLRLIYFSYDVKMKEKGDIPEGYSVSREKKERFSLILESASTNQTSMYLCASSTGGTGVSNSPLHFGNGTRLTVT.

This clonotype appeared a few times. J is TRBJ2-6 and V is TRBV29-1; D is perhaps TRBD1 (6 bases). The V and J ends lost 5 bases and 0 bases respectively, with 14 bases between them. The germline V gene encodes CDR1 SQVTM and CDR2 ANQGSEA. The CDR3 sequence is 16 residues long. The CDR3: CSVSGQTFSGANVLTF. The DNA of the CDR3 is TGCAGCGTTTCCGGACAGACATTCTCTGGGGCCAACGTCCTGACTTTC.

This clonotype was observed a single time. A much larger clone differs from this one at a single base, so this may be a read error. V gene TRBV20-1 combines with J gene TRBJ1-5, with a weak D call TRBD1 (5 bases). V lost 2 bases and J lost 2, with 10 bases in between. CDR1 is DFQATT, CDR2 SNEGSKA, per germline (reference sequence). The CDR3 covers 14 residues. The CDR3 sequence is CSARNTGGNQPQHF. The DNA of the CDR3 is TGCAGTGCTAGAAACACAGGTGGCAATCAGCCCCAGCATTTT.

There are a few counts of this clonotype. The chain recombines TRBV14 with TRBJ1-6; D gene ambiguous. Per germline, CDR1 SGHDN and CDR2 FVKESK. V dropped 0 bases and J dropped 2 bases, with 5 bases sitting between them. CDR3 length: 15 residues. The CDR3 region is CASSQDWAYNSPLHF. The CDR3 coding sequence is TGTGCCAGCAGCCAAGATTGGGCCTATAATTCACCCCTCCACTTT. Filled out from reference TRBV14 and TRBJ1-6, the complete variable domain reads EAGVTQFPSHSVIEKGQTVTLRCDPISGHDNLYWYRRVMGKEIKFLLHFVKESKQDESGMPNNRFLAERTGGTYSTLKVQPAELEDSGVYFCASSQDWAYNSPLHFGNGTRLTVT.

The V call is TRBV13, the J call TRBJ2-3; D call uncertain. Deletions cut 6 bases from V and 1 base from J, with 14 bases between. The CDR3 runs to 15 residues. Looked up from germline, CDR1 is PRHDT and CDR2 is FYEKMQ (reference sequence). DNA for the CDR3: TGTGCCAGCAGTGAAAGGAGTTTCGGCACAGATACGCAGTATTTT. Protein sequence: CASSERSFGTDTQYF.

This clonotype was found many times. This sequence joins TRBV29-1 and TRBJ2-7; D possibly corresponds to TRBD1 (5 bases). CDR3 length: 13 amino acids. CDR1 and CDR2 from the germline V gene are SQVTM and ANQGSEA. Trimming pared 4 bases from V and 2 bases from J, leaving 12 bases between. CDR3 sequence reads: CSVVTRGTYEQYF. For the CDR3, the DNA is TGCAGCGTTGTAACAAGGGGAACCTACGAGCAGTACTTC.

This clonotype was seen ten or more times. The chain is built from TRBV12-3 or TRBV12-4 and TRBJ1-5; the D gene is possibly TRBD1 (5 bases). Trimming shortened V by 3 bases and J by 3 bases, and 12 bases separated the two germline ends. The CDR3 totals 15 residues. CDR3 sequence: CASSFSSGLNQPQHF. CDR3 in DNA: TGTGCCAGCAGTTTTTCGTCAGGGCTCAATCAGCCCCAGCATTTT.

This clonotype appeared a few times. In DNA, the CDR3 is TGTGCCAGTAGTCTGGCGGGAGCGCTCACCGGGGAGCTGTTTTTT. The encoded protein is CASSLAGALTGELFF. The chain has TRBV19 and TRBJ2-2, with 7 bases lining up with TRBD2. In germline, CDR1 is LNHDA, CDR2 SQIVND (reference sequence). V dropped 5 bases and J dropped 4; count of bases not matched to a gene: 7. The CDR3 covers 15 residues.

This clonotype has just a few counts. The V call is TRBV29-1, the J call TRBJ2-4; 7 positions agree with TRBD1. There are 14 residues in the CDR3. The germline gives CDR1 SQVTM, CDR2 ANQGSEA. V gave up 7 bases and J gave up 0 bases; unmatched junction bases: 6. CDR3 nucleotides: TGCAGCGCGGGGACAGAGGAAGCCAAAAACATTCAGTACTTC. Its translation: CSAGTEEAKNIQYF.

The V and J genes are TRBV18 and TRBJ2-5; D unresolved. The germline V gene encodes CDR1 KGHSH and CDR2 LQKENI. Trimming removed 3 bases at V and 1 base at J, with 9 bases between. The CDR3 length is 14 residues. The CDR3 loop is CASSPTDGQETQYF. The CDR3 nucleotides are TGTGCCAGCTCACCTACGGACGGCCAAGAGACCCAGTACTTC.

The table lists this clonotype with many counts. V usage is TRBV24-1 and J usage is TRBJ1-1; tentatively, D is TRBD1 (6 bases). Germline V gene data show CDR1 as KGHDR and CDR2 as SFDVKD. Trimming pared 3 bases from V and 4 bases from J, leaving 14 bases between. This CDR3 is built from 15 residues. As DNA, the CDR3 is TGTGCCACCAGTGATGGGGGCGCGGGAGTCACTGAAGCTTTCTTT. This translates into CATSDGGAGVTEAFF.

V is TRBV18 and J is TRBJ1-1, with a weak D call TRBD1 (5 bases). This CDR3 region has 14 residues. The germline V and J ends were trimmed by 5 bases and 3 bases, with 13 bases remaining between them. CDR1 KGHSH and CDR2 LQKENI come from the germline V gene. Here the CDR3 reads CASSGPPGDTEAFF. For the CDR3, the DNA is TGTGCCAGCTCAGGCCCCCCGGGGGACACTGAAGCTTTCTTT.

This clonotype was observed many times. V and J are TRBV5-1 and TRBJ1-1, with D possibly matching TRBD1 (5 bases). Trimming shortened V by 4 bases and J by 5 bases, and 21 bases separated the two germline ends. The germline gives CDR1 SGHRS, CDR2 YFSETQ. The CDR3 length is 16 residues. In DNA, the CDR3 is TGCGCCAGCAGCCCATTGGTTTGGGGGGAGGGTACTGAAGCTTTCTTT. The encoded protein is CASSPLVWGEGTEAFF.

This clonotype was observed at least ten times. The chain carries TRBV7-2 and TRBJ1-1, with a tentative D call TRBD1 (6 bases). There are 15 residues in the CDR3. Germline V CDR1 and CDR2: SGHTA, FQGNSA. V was cut by 5 bases and J by 0 bases, with 13 bases left in between. The CDR3 here is CASSITGSLNTEAFF. In nucleotides, the CDR3 is TGTGCCAGCAGCATTACAGGGTCCCTGAACACTGAAGCTTTCTTT. Drawing the rest from reference TRBV7-2 and TRBJ1-1, the complete variable domain is GAGVSQSPSNKVTEKGKDVELRCDPISGHTALYWYRQSLGQGLEFLIYFQGNSAPDKSGLPSDRFSAERTGGSVSTLTIQRTQQEDSAVYLCASSITGSLNTEAFFGQGTRLTVV.

This clonotype was counted only a few times. V gene TRBV3-2 combines with J gene TRBJ2-3; no DNA check was done on the table's D call, TRBD1. TRBV3-2 is a pseudogene locus. This CDR3 has 14 residues. CDR3 in DNA: TGTGCCAGGGGGCAGGACACAAACACAGATACGCAGTATTTT. This translates into CARGQDTNTDTQYF.

This clonotype was seen many times. The chain uses TRBV6-1 and TRBJ1-2, with D hard to call. Germline-derived CDR1 and CDR2 are MNHNS and SASEGT. The ends were cut back, 1 base at V and 7 bases at J, with 10 bases in the middle. The CDR3 is 13 residues long. The CDR3, as DNA: TGTGCCAGCAGTGAAGGACTGGGAGGTGGCTACACCTTC. Translated, it gives CASSEGLGGGYTF.

This clonotype was detected a few times. The rearrangement uses TRBV20-1 and TRBJ2-7; 7 nucleotides agree with TRBD2. Germline values: CDR1 DFQATT, CDR2 SNEGSKA (reference sequence). Germline trimming cut 5 bases from V and 0 bases from J; bases unmatched to any gene: 4. The CDR3 has 13 amino acids. For the CDR3, the DNA is TGCAGTGCTGCGGCTAGCGGCTCCTACGAGCAGTACTTC. This encodes CSAAASGSYEQYF.

This clonotype was seen only once. The chain carries TRBV6-2 or TRBV6-3 and TRBJ1-1, with TRBD1 matching over 7 bases. Unmatched junction bases numbered 12, after V lost 7 bases and J lost 1 base. Germline loops: CDR1 MNHEY, CDR2 SVGEGT. The CDR3 sequence is 16 residues long. The CDR3 reads CASKPSTGDTNTEAFF. Here the CDR3 DNA reads TGTGCCAGCAAACCGTCTACAGGGGACACGAACACTGAAGCTTTCTTT.

This clonotype was counted ten times or more. The chain is built from TRBV28 and TRBJ2-7; 7 nucleotides align to TRBD2. Germline CDR1 is MDHEN and CDR2 is SYDVKM. J gave up 2 bases and V 6 bases, and 10 bases lay outside the gene matches. The CDR3 is 15 amino acids. The CDR3 spells CASRPTSSVAYEQYF. DNA for the CDR3: TGTGCCAGCAGGCCGACTAGCTCGGTCGCCTACGAGCAGTACTTC.

Of note for this clonotype: A much larger clone lies a single base off, so this may be a read error. For the CDR3, the DNA is TGTGCCATCGGTGAGTCGACGGGTGGGTTTTACGAGCAGTACTTC. Its translation is CAIGESTGGFYEQYF. This sequence joins TRBV10-3 and TRBJ2-7; no clear D gene. CDR1 is ENHRY and CDR2 is SYGVKD in the germline V gene. The CDR3 is 15 amino acids.

In regard to this clonotype: A junction end diverges from the germline sequence, so it may reflect a read error. The chain couples TRBV27 to TRBJ2-7, with a tentative D call TRBD2 (5 bases). There are 10 residues in the CDR3. The germline V gene has CDR1 MNHEY and CDR2 SMNVEV (reference sequence). CDR3 sequence reads: CVSRRTPGYF. CDR3 coding DNA: TGTGTCAGCAGGAGGACTCCGGGGTACTTC.